This TCR beta chain originates from a study of cytomegalovirus exposure and HLA in healthy donors. Turning to the study itself: A later analysis reported the 120 validation repertoires used the same platform as the roughly 670 first-cohort repertoires.

Study-wide results and limits: One later analysis, an examination of the 120 validation repertoires, found that first-cohort TCR clusters tended to co-occur in them. It was reportedly the case that the classifier diagnosed cytomegalovirus status with high specificity and sensitivity. Researchers reported that three CMV-associated chains were confirmed in vitro as CMV antigen-specific.

The data were produced by immunoSEQ multiplex PCR, yet TCRdb's version contains in-frame clones alone and is incomplete. The sample holds around 130,000 clones; around 85% are singletons and the top ten take about 2.2%. Note on this clone: Antigen specificity is unknown.

V lost 7 bases and J 0 bases, leaving 16 bases between the germline ends. This CDR3 has 15 amino acids. The germline V gene encodes CDR1 SNHLY and CDR2 FYNNEI. The chain carries TRBV2 and TRBJ2-7; D is perhaps TRBD1 (7 bases). This sequence originates from a woman younger than 45 in good health and CMV-seronegative. Specimen: PBMCs. CDR3 coding DNA: TGTGCCAGCATGCGGGGACAGAACCTCTCCTACGAGCAGTACTTC. Residues: CASMRGQNLSYEQYF.